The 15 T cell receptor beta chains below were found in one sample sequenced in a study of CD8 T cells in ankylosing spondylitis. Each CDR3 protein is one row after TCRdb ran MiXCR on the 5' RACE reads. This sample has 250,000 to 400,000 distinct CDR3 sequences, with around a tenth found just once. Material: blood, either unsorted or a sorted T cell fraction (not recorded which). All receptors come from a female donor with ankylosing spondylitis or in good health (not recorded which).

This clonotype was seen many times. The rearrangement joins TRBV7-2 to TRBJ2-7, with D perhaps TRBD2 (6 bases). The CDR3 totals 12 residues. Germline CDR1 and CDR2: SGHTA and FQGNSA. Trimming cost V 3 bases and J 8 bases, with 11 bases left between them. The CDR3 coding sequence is TGTGCCAGCAGCTTCGGACTATCCCAGCAGTACTTC. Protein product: CASSFGLSQQYF.

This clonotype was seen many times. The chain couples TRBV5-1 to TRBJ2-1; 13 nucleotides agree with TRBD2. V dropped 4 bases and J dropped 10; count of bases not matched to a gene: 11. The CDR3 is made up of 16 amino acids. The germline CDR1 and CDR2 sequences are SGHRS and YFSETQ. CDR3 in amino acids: CASSPVGLAGVEEQFF. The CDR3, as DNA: TGCGCCAGCAGCCCGGTAGGACTAGCGGGAGTAGAGGAGCAGTTCTTC.

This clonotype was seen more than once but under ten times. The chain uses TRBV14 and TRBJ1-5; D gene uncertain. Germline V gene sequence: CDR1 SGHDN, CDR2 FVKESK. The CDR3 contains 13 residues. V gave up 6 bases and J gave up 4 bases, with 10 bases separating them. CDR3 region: CASSRATNQPQHF. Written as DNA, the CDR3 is TGTGCCAGCAGTCGCGCTACGAATCAGCCCCAGCATTTT.

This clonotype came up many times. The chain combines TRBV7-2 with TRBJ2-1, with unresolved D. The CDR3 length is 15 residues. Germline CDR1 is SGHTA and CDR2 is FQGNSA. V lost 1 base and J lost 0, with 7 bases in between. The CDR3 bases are TGTGCCAGCAGCTTAGACGTCTTCTCCTACAATGAGCAGTTCTTC. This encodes CASSLDVFSYNEQFF. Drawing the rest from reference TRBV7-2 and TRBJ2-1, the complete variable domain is GAGVSQSPSNKVTEKGKDVELRCDPISGHTALYWYRQSLGQGLEFLIYFQGNSAPDKSGLPSDRFSAERTGGSVSTLTIQRTQQEDSAVYLCASSLDVFSYNEQFFGPGTRLTVL.

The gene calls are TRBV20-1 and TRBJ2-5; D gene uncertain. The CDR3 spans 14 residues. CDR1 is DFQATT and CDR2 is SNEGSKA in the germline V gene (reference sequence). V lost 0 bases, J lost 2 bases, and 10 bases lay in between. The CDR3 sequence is CSARDPPGQETQYF. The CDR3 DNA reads TGCAGTGCTAGAGATCCACCCGGACAAGAGACCCAGTACTTC.

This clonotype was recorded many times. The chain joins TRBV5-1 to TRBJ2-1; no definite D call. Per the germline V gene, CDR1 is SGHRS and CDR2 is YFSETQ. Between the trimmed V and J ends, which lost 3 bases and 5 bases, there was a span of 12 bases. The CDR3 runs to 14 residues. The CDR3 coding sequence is TGCGCCAGCAGCTGGAACGGACGGCACAATGAGCAGTTCTTC. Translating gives CASSWNGRHNEQFF.

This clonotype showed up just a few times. The CDR3 region is CARRQGEGSTDTQYF. CDR3 coding DNA: TGCGCCAGGCGACAGGGCGAGGGGAGCACAGATACGCAGTATTTT. V is TRBV10-1 and J is TRBJ2-3, with 7 bases matching TRBD1. This CDR3 has 15 residues. After removal of 9 bases from V and 0 bases from J, the junction contained 9 bases not matched to a gene. The germline gives CDR1 WNHNN, CDR2 SYGVQD (reference sequence).

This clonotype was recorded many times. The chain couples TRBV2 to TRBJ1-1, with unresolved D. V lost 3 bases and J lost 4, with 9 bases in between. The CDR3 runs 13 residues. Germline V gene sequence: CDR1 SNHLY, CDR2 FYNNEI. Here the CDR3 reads CASSDRRGTEAFF. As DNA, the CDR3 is TGTGCCAGCAGTGACAGGAGAGGCACTGAAGCTTTCTTT.

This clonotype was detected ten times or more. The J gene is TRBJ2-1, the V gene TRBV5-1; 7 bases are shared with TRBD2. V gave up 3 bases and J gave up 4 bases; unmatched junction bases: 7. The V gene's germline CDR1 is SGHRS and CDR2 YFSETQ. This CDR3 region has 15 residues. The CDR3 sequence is CASSSGLQRYNEQFF. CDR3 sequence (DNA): TGCGCCAGCAGCTCGGGACTACAAAGATACAATGAGCAGTTCTTC.

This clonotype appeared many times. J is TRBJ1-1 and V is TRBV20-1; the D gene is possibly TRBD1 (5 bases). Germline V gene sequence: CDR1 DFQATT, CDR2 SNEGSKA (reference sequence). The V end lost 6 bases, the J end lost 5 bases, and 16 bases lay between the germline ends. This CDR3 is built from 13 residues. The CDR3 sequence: CSAPGRGETEAFF. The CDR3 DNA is TGCAGTGCCCCAGGTAGGGGTGAGACTGAAGCTTTCTTT.

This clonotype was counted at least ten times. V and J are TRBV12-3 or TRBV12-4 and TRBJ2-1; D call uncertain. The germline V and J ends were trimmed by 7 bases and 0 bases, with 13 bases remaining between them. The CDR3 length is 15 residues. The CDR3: CASIKDTNSYNEQFF. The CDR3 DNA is TGTGCCAGCATCAAAGACACCAACTCCTACAATGAGCAGTTCTTC.

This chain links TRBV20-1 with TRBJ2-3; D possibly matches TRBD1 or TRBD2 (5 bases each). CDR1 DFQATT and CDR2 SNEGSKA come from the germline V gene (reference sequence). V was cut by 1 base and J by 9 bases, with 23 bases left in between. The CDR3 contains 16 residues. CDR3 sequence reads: CSARAPRDRHIMTQYF. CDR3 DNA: TGCAGTGCTAGAGCCCCACGGGACCGACATATCATGACGCAGTATTTT.

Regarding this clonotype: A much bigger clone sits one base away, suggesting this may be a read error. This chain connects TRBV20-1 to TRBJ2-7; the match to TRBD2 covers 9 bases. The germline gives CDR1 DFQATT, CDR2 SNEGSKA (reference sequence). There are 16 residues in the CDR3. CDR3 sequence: CCANPFSGGYSYEQYF. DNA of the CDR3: TGCTGTGCTAATCCCTTTAGCGGGGGCTACTCCTACGAGCAGTACTTC.

CDR3 coding DNA: TGCGCCAGCAGCTCACAGGGGATTGAAGCTTTCTTT. Amino acids: CASSSQGIEAFF. The rearrangement uses TRBV5-1 and TRBJ1-1, with 7 bases aligning to TRBD1. The germline gives CDR1 SGHRS, CDR2 YFSETQ. The CDR3 is 12 amino acids. Unmatched junction bases numbered 3, after V lost 3 bases and J lost 7 bases.

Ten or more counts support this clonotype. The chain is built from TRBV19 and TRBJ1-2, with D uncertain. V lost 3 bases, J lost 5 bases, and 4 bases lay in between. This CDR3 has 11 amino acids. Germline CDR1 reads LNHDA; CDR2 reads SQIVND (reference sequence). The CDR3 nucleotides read TGTGCCAGTAGTATCGGGTATGGCTACACCTTC. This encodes CASSIGYGYTF.